This entry lists 13 T cell receptor beta chains sequenced from one sample in a study of cytomegalovirus exposure and HLA in healthy donors. The PCR employed 60 Vbeta primers together with 13 Jbeta primers. The table came from immunoSEQ multiplex PCR; TCRdb's copy has only in-frame clones and leaves some out. The sample consists of approximately 100,000 clones, roughly three quarters of them appearing once. The sequenced material came from PBMCs. These receptors were obtained from a middle-aged man in good health and CMV-seronegative.

The chain employs TRBV6-5 and TRBJ1-5, with D unclear. Germline-derived CDR1 and CDR2 are MNHEY and SVGAGI. The CDR3 runs to 14 residues. V lost 5 bases, J lost 0 bases, and 8 bases lay in between. CDR3 sequence reads: CASSTEYSNQPQHF. As DNA, the CDR3 is TGTGCCAGCAGTACCGAGTATAGCAATCAGCCCCAGCATTTT.

The chain recombines TRBV9 with TRBJ1-5; D gene ambiguous. This CDR3 is built from 15 residues. Germline V lookup: CDR1 SGDLS, CDR2 YYNGEE. V was clipped by 0 bases and J by 0 bases, with 7 bases between them. The CDR3 DNA reads as TGTGCCAGCAGCGTAGGCGAATATAGCAATCAGCCCCAGCATTTT. It encodes CASSVGEYSNQPQHF.

The chain combines TRBV28 with TRBJ1-2; weak D call: TRBD1 (5 bases). CDR1 MDHEN and CDR2 SYDVKM come from the germline V gene. The length of the CDR3 is 13 residues. V was cut by 9 bases and J by 7 bases, with 18 bases left in between. Here the CDR3 reads CARDSAGLAGYTF. The CDR3 nucleotides read TGTGCCAGAGACTCGGCAGGGCTGGCTGGCTACACCTTC.

The genes are TRBV10-3 and TRBJ2-3; TRBD2 matches at 8 bases. Germline CDR1 and CDR2: ENHRY and SYGVKD. J lost 5 bases, V lost 6 bases, and 10 bases had no gene match. The CDR3 length is 15 residues. The CDR3 coding sequence is TGTGCCATCAGCTGGCCGAACGGGGGGGAAGATACGCAGTATTTT. Translated: CAISWPNGGEDTQYF.

The rearrangement links TRBV5-6 to TRBJ2-7; no clear D. The V end lost 2 bases, the J end lost 1 base, and 13 bases lay between the germline ends. Per the germline V gene, CDR1 is SGHDT and CDR2 is YYEEEE. The CDR3 has 15 residues. The CDR3 region has the DNA TGTGCCAGCAGCTTTAACCAGCCAGGTTCCTACGAGCAGTACTTC. This gives the protein CASSFNQPGSYEQYF.

This clone has a handful of counts. The junction departs from germline at one end; a sequencing error may be responsible. The chain couples TRBV7-9 to TRBJ1-3; TRBD1 is a possible D gene (5 bases). This CDR3 has 16 amino acids. Germline V gene lookup returns CDR1 SEHNR and CDR2 FQNEAQ (reference sequence). CDR3 in amino acids: CSSSFVGAHERHTIYF. The CDR3 coding sequence is TGTTCCAGCAGCTTTGTAGGGGCGCACGAACGTCACACCATATATTTT.

This rearrangement joins TRBV5-8 to TRBJ1-1; no reliable D call. CDR3 size: 17 residues. Trimming took off 2 bases at V and 4 bases at J, with 21 bases between the two ends. Germline assignment: CDR1 SGHTS and CDR2 YDEGEE. CDR3 loop: CASSFSLLASPSTEAFF. DNA for the CDR3: TGTGCCAGCAGCTTTTCGTTGCTCGCCAGCCCTAGCACTGAAGCTTTCTTT.

This chain connects TRBV19 to TRBJ2-1, with TRBD1 matching over 7 bases. The germline V gene has CDR1 LNHDA and CDR2 SQIVND (reference sequence). The CDR3 has 13 residues. The junction had 7 bases not matched to a gene; V was cut back by 10 bases and J by 4 bases. CDR3 DNA sequence: TGTGCCACAAGGACAGGCAATTACAATGAGCAGTTCTTC. Protein: CATRTGNYNEQFF.

The chain recombines TRBV6-1 with TRBJ1-1, with D perhaps matching TRBD1 (5 bases). V shed 9 bases and J shed 6 bases, with 11 bases lying between them. Per germline, CDR1 MNHNS and CDR2 SASEGT. The CDR3 consists of 11 residues. CDR3 nucleotide sequence: TGTGCCAGTTCGGGGGGTCCTGAAGCTTTCTTT. This sequence encodes CASSGGPEAFF.

V gene TRBV21-1 combines with J gene TRBJ2-5; no check of the table's D call, TRBD1, against the DNA was made. TRBV21-1 is given as a pseudogene. The CDR3 is 16 residues long. Here the CDR3 DNA reads TGTGCCAGCAGCAACATGACAGGTTTGAAGGGGGAGACCCAGTACTTC. Translation gives CASSNMTGLKGETQYF.

The V and J genes are TRBV4-1 and TRBJ1-1; D not certain. In germline, CDR1 is MGHRA, CDR2 YSYEKL. There are 15 residues in the CDR3. V was pared by 3 bases and J by 1 base, with 12 bases between. Here the CDR3 DNA reads TGCGCCAGCAGCCACCCCCCTACAGCGAACACTGAAGCTTTCTTT. It is translated as CASSHPPTANTEAFF.

The chain combines TRBV7-9 with TRBJ1-6; TRBD1 agrees at 7 bases. V dropped 6 bases and J dropped 5; count of bases not matched to a gene: 16. Germline CDR1 and CDR2: SEHNR and FQNEAQ (reference sequence). The CDR3 spans 18 residues. The CDR3 region is CASSVLPRRDSNNSPLHF. As DNA, the CDR3 is TGTGCCAGCAGTGTCCTCCCGCGCCGGGACAGCAATAATTCACCCCTCCACTTT.

Only a few counts were recorded for this clone. The chain is built from TRBV10-3 and TRBJ1-1; 7 bases match TRBD1. Germline V CDR1 and CDR2: ENHRY, SYGVKD. Trimming removed 8 bases from V and 0 bases from J; junction bases left unmatched: 6. This CDR3 comprises 14 residues. The CDR3 protein is CAIRKDRLNTEAFF. For the CDR3, the DNA is TGTGCCATCCGGAAGGACAGGCTGAACACTGAAGCTTTCTTT.